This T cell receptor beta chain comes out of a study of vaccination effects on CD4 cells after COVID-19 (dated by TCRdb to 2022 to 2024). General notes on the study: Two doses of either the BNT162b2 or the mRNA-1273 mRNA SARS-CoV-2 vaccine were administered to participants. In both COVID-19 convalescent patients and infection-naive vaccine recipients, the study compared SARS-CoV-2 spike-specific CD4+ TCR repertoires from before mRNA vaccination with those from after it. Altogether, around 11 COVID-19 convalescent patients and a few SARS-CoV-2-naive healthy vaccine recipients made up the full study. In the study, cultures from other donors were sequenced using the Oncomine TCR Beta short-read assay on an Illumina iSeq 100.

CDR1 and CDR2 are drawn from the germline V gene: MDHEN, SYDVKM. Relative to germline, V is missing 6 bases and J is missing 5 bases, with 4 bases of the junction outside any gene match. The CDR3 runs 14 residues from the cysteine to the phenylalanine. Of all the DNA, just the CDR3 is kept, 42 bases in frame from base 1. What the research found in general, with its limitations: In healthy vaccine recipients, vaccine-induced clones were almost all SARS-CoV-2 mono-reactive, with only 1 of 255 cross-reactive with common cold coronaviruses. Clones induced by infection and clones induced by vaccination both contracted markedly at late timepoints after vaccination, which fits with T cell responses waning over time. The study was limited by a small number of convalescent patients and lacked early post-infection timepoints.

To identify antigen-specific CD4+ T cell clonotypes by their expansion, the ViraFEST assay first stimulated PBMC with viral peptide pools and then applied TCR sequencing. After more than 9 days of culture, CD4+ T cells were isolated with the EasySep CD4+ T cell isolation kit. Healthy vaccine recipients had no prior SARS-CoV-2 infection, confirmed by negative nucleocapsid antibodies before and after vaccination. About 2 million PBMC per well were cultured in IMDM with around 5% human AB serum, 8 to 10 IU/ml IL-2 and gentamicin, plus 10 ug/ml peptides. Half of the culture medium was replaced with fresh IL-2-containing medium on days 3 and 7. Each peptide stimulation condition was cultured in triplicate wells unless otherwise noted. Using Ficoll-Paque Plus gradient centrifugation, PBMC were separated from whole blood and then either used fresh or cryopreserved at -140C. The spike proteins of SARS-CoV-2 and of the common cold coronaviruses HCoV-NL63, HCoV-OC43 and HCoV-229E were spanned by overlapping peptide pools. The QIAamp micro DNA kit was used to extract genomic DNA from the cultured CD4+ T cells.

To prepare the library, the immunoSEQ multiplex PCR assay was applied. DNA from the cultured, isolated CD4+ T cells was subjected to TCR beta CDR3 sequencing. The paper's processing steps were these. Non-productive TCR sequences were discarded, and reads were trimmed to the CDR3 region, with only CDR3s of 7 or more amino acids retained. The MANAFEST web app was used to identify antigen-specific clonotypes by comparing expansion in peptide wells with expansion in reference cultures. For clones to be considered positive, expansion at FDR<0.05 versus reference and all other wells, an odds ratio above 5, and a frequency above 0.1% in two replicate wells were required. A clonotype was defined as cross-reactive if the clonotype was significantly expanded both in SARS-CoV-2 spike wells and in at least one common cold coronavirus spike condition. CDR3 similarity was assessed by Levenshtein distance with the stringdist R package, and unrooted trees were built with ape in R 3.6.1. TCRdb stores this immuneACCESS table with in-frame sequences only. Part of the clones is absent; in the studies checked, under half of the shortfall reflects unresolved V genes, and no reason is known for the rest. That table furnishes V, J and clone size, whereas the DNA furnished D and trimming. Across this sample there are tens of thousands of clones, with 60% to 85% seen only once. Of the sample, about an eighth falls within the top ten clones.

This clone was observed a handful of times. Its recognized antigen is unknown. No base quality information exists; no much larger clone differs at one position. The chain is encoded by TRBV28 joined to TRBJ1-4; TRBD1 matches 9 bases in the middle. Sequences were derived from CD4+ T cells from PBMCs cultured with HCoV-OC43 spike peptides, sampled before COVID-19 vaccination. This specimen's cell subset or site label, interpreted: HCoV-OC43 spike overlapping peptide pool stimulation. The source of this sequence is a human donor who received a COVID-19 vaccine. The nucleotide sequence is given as TGTGCCAGCAGCACAGGGGGCAGGAATGAAAAACTGTTTTTT. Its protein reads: CASSTGGRNEKLFF.